This TCR beta chain was obtained from a study of cytomegalovirus exposure and HLA in healthy donors. The data were produced by immunoSEQ multiplex PCR, yet TCRdb's version contains in-frame clones alone and is incomplete. Here the sample spans roughly 110,000 clones, 88% being singletons. Germline V CDR1 and CDR2: MGHRA, YSYEKL. The ends lost 0 bases at V and 1 base at J; junction bases unmatched: 4. CDR3 size: 17 residues. Sequences were obtained from PBMCs. V and J are TRBV4-1 and TRBJ2-2; 8 bases map to TRBD2. This TCR was sampled from a woman aged 18-30 years in good health and CMV-seropositive. For the CDR3, the DNA is TGCGCCAGCAGCCAAGATATAACTAGCGGGAACACCGGGGAGCTGTTTTTT. Translating it yields CASSQDITSGNTGELFF.